This is a list of T cell receptor beta chains from one sample in a study of T cell responses to AZD1222 COVID-19 vaccine. Using immunoSEQ multiplex PCR, the repertoire was profiled, and TCRdb retains in-frame clones only, with some absent. The data show over 150,000 clones, 90% seen once. The sample here was peripheral blood, taken on day 0 of AZD1222 vaccination. These receptors were taken from an adult in good health. CDR3s include the opening cysteine and the closing phenylalanine or tryptophan. Fields, in order: CDR3 protein, CDR3 DNA, CDR3 length, clone size, V gene, D gene, J gene. A D gene is named only where the DNA matches it firmly. The listing skips clone size in some rows; elsewhere it reads once, few, many or a size class.

CDR3: CASSIKGKTQYF
DNA: TGTGCCAGTAGTATTAAGGGAAAGACCCAGTACTTC
length: 12
size: .
V: TRBV19
D: .
J: TRBJ2-5

CDR3: CASSFTGSETQYF
DNA: TGTGCCAGCAGTTTTACCGGGAGTGAGACCCAGTACTTC
length: 13
size: .
V: TRBV28
D: .
J: TRBJ2-5

CDR3: CASSQAPSNYGYTF
DNA: TGTGCCAGCAGCCAGGCGCCCTCTAACTATGGCTACACCTTC
length: 14
size: .
V: TRBV3-1/TRBV3-2
D: .
J: TRBJ1-2

CDR3: CASSIFAGGLDNEQFF
DNA: TGTGCCAGTAGTATTTTCGCAGGGGGCCTGGACAATGAGCAGTTCTTC
length: 16
size: once
V: TRBV19
D: TRBD1
J: TRBJ2-1

CDR3: CASSLDGEPTGWYEQYF
DNA: TGTGCCAGCAGCTTAGACGGGGAACCGACAGGGTGGTACGAGCAGTACTTC
length: 17
size: .
V: TRBV11-2
D: TRBD1
J: TRBJ2-7

CDR3: CASRSTGGAEAFF
DNA: TGTGCCAGCAGATCTACAGGGGGCGCTGAAGCTTTCTTT
length: 13
size: .
V: TRBV6-5
D: TRBD1
J: TRBJ1-1

CDR3: CASSVVSGSLIGGYTF
DNA: TGTGCCAGCAGCGTAGTGTCAGGCTCCCTTATAGGTGGCTACACCTTC
length: 16
size: .
V: TRBV9
D: .
J: TRBJ1-2

CDR3: CASSIIGNQPQHF
DNA: TGTGCCAGTAGTATAATCGGTAATCAGCCCCAGCATTTT
length: 13
size: .
V: TRBV19
D: .
J: TRBJ1-5

CDR3: CASSQEVARINTGELFF
DNA: TGTGCCAGCAGCCAAGAGGTGGCGAGAATCAACACCGGGGAGCTGTTTTTT
length: 17
size: .
V: TRBV4-2
D: .
J: TRBJ2-2

CDR3: CASTSQATSTDTQYF
DNA: TGTGCCAGCACGTCGCAGGCCACTAGCACAGATACGCAGTATTTT
length: 15
size: .
V: TRBV6-5
D: .
J: TRBJ2-3

CDR3: CASSLERNQPQHF
DNA: TGTGCCAGCAGCTTAGAACGCAATCAGCCCCAGCATTTT
length: 13
size: .
V: TRBV7-2
D: .
J: TRBJ1-5

CDR3: CASSAGNSYNSPLHF
DNA: TGTGCCAGCAGCGCAGGGAACTCCTATAATTCACCCCTCCACTTT
length: 15
size: .
V: TRBV9
D: .
J: TRBJ1-6

CDR3: CASSARLATNTGELFF
DNA: TGTGCCAGCAGCGCCCGACTAGCTACGAACACCGGGGAGCTGTTTTTT
length: 16
size: .
V: TRBV9
D: TRBD2
J: TRBJ2-2

CDR3: CASSSDRGRRGNTIYF
DNA: TGTGCCAGCAGCTCGGACAGGGGGCGCAGAGGAAACACCATATATTTT
length: 16
size: .
V: TRBV7-2
D: TRBD1
J: TRBJ1-3

CDR3: CASSPREGLGEKLFF
DNA: TGTGCCAGCTCACCACGGGAGGGGCTTGGAGAAAAACTGTTTTTT
length: 15
size: .
V: TRBV18
D: .
J: TRBJ1-4

CDR3: CASSQDGFSGGADTQYF
DNA: TGTGCCAGCAGCCAAGATGGTTTCTCTGGAGGGGCAGATACGCAGTATTTT
length: 17
size: .
V: TRBV3-1/TRBV3-2
D: .
J: TRBJ2-3

CDR3: CASSSRGSGTQYF
DNA: TGTGCCAGCAGTTCCCGAGGGAGCGGGACCCAGTACTTC
length: 13
size: .
V: TRBV28
D: .
J: TRBJ2-5

CDR3: CAWIGADKAFF
DNA: TGTGCCTGGATCGGGGCAGACAAAGCTTTCTTT
length: 11
size: .
V: TRBV30
D: .
J: TRBJ1-1

CDR3: CASSQPNRGPGTEAFF
DNA: TGCGCCAGCAGCCAACCAAACAGGGGGCCGGGCACTGAAGCTTTCTTT
length: 16
size: .
V: TRBV4-1
D: TRBD1
J: TRBJ1-1

CDR3: CASSLGVVYGYTF
DNA: TGTGCCAGCAGCTTAGGTGTCGTCTATGGCTACACCTTC
length: 13
size: .
V: TRBV7-9
D: .
J: TRBJ1-2

CDR3: CASSPKGQGTEEKLFF
DNA: TGTGCCAGCAGCCCTAAGGGACAGGGAACGGAAGAAAAACTGTTTTTT
length: 16
size: .
V: TRBV6-2/TRBV6-3
D: TRBD1
J: TRBJ1-4

CDR3: CASSSPGQGGTGELFF
DNA: TGTGCCAGCAGCTCCCCGGGACAGGGAGGAACCGGGGAGCTGTTTTTT
length: 16
size: few
V: TRBV7-6
D: TRBD1
J: TRBJ2-2

CDR3: CASSPVGAGLGTEAFF
DNA: TGTGCCAGCTCACCAGTGGGTGCGGGGCTGGGCACTGAAGCTTTCTTT
length: 16
size: .
V: TRBV18
D: .
J: TRBJ1-1

CDR3: CASSQGGWSGYTF
DNA: TGTGCCAGCAGCCAAGGAGGGTGGAGTGGCTACACCTTC
length: 13
size: .
V: TRBV3-1/TRBV3-2
D: .
J: TRBJ1-2

CDR3: CASSVREGGHGSEAFF
DNA: TGCGCCAGCAGCGTAAGGGAAGGGGGGCATGGCTCTGAAGCTTTCTTT
length: 16
size: once
V: TRBV5-1
D: .
J: TRBJ1-1

CDR3: CASSSSQFSGNTIYF
DNA: TGTGCCAGCAGCTCCTCACAGTTTTCTGGAAACACCATATATTTT
length: 15
size: .
V: TRBV7-8
D: .
J: TRBJ1-3

CDR3: CASSILTSGLGYGYTF
DNA: TGTGCCAGCAGCATCCTTACGTCAGGGCTAGGCTATGGCTACACCTTC
length: 16
size: .
V: TRBV28
D: .
J: TRBJ1-2

CDR3: CASSEKTGPRYGYTF
DNA: TGTGCCAGCAGTGAGAAGACAGGGCCTCGGTATGGCTACACCTTC
length: 15
size: .
V: TRBV6-6
D: TRBD1
J: TRBJ1-2

CDR3: CASSLDRGNEKLFF
DNA: TGTGCCAGCAGTTTAGACAGGGGTAATGAAAAACTGTTTTTT
length: 14
size: once
V: TRBV27
D: TRBD1
J: TRBJ1-4

CDR3: CASSQGFGLFEKLFF
DNA: TGTGCCAGCAGCCAAGGGTTTGGGCTTTTTGAAAAACTGTTTTTT
length: 15
size: .
V: TRBV3-1/TRBV3-2
D: .
J: TRBJ1-4

CDR3: CASSPLGRAISLNEKLFF
DNA: TGTGCCAGCAGCCCCCTTGGCAGGGCCATCTCACTTAATGAAAAACTGTTTTTT
length: 18
size: .
V: TRBV7-2
D: .
J: TRBJ1-4

CDR3: CASSEAPSGTDEQFF
DNA: TGTGCCAGCAGTGAAGCGCCGTCAGGAACGGATGAGCAGTTCTTC
length: 15
size: .
V: TRBV6-1
D: .
J: TRBJ2-1

CDR3: CASSLTGGPNEKLFF
DNA: TGTGCCAGCAGCTTAACGGGGGGGCCTAATGAAAAACTGTTTTTT
length: 15
size: .
V: TRBV7-3
D: .
J: TRBJ1-4

CDR3: CASSEGLAATNNEQFF
DNA: TGTGCCAGCAGTGAAGGACTAGCGGCGACTAACAATGAGCAGTTCTTC
length: 16
size: .
V: TRBV6-4
D: TRBD2
J: TRBJ2-1

CDR3: CASSPGSNNSPLHF
DNA: TGTGCCAGCAGTCCTGGATCCAATAATTCACCCCTCCACTTT
length: 14
size: .
V: TRBV28
D: .
J: TRBJ1-6

CDR3: CASSLYTGGRNQPQHF
DNA: TGTGCCAGCAGCTTGTACACAGGGGGCCGCAATCAGCCCCAGCATTTT
length: 16
size: .
V: TRBV7-9
D: TRBD1
J: TRBJ1-5

CDR3: CASSSGTGPRSNRYEQYF
DNA: TGCGCCAGCAGCTCCGGGACAGGCCCCCGGTCGAACCGTTACGAGCAGTACTTC
length: 18
size: .
V: TRBV4-1
D: TRBD1
J: TRBJ2-7

CDR3: CASSFRGSGANVLTF
DNA: TGTGCCAGCAGCTTTCGGGGATCAGGGGCCAACGTCCTGACTTTC
length: 15
size: .
V: TRBV5-5
D: .
J: TRBJ2-6

CDR3: CASSQDWIMSSYEQYF
DNA: TGCGCCAGCAGCCAAGATTGGATTATGAGCTCCTACGAGCAGTACTTC
length: 16
size: .
V: TRBV4-3
D: .
J: TRBJ2-7

CDR3: CASSDGGANEKLFF
DNA: TGTGCCAGCAGTGACGGGGGTGCTAATGAAAAACTGTTTTTT
length: 14
size: .
V: TRBV2
D: .
J: TRBJ1-4

CDR3: CAWSRGTGGLNEQFF
DNA: TGTGCCTGGAGTCGCGGGACAGGGGGCTTAAATGAGCAGTTCTTC
length: 15
size: .
V: TRBV30
D: TRBD1
J: TRBJ2-1

CDR3: CASSLEGTAGVYGYTF
DNA: TGCGCCAGCAGCTTGGAGGGAACAGCAGGAGTGTATGGCTACACCTTC
length: 16
size: .
V: TRBV5-1
D: .
J: TRBJ1-2

CDR3: CASSDNGRLNTEAFF
DNA: TGTGCCAGCAGTGATAATGGGAGACTGAACACTGAAGCTTTCTTT
length: 15
size: .
V: TRBV6-1
D: .
J: TRBJ1-1

CDR3: CASSARGGYEQYF
DNA: TGCGCCAGCAGTGCGAGAGGGGGCTACGAGCAGTACTTC
length: 13
size: .
V: TRBV10-2
D: .
J: TRBJ2-7

CDR3: CASSLLTSGGEISYEQYF
DNA: TGCGCCAGCAGCCTCCTGACTAGCGGGGGGGAGATCTCCTACGAGCAGTACTTC
length: 18
size: .
V: TRBV4-1
D: TRBD2
J: TRBJ2-7

CDR3: CASSKTGGYEQYF
DNA: TGTGCCAGCAGCAAGACAGGGGGCTACGAGCAGTACTTC
length: 13
size: .
V: TRBV7-3
D: TRBD1
J: TRBJ2-7

CDR3: CATNAGGLATEAFF
DNA: TGTGCCACTAATGCGGGGGGCTTGGCCACTGAAGCTTTCTTT
length: 14
size: .
V: TRBV19
D: .
J: TRBJ1-1

CDR3: CASSSDPFGLSF
DNA: TGTGCCAGCAGCTCGGACCCTTTTGGTTTATCCTTC
length: 12
size: .
V: TRBV5-4
D: .
J: TRBJ1-2

CDR3: CASSPVSLLLDGYTF
DNA: TGTGCCAGCTCACCGGTTAGCCTCCTACTGGATGGCTACACCTTC
length: 15
size: .
V: TRBV18
D: .
J: TRBJ1-2

CDR3: CASRGESYEQYF
DNA: TGCGCCAGCAGGGGGGAATCCTACGAGCAGTACTTC
length: 12
size: .
V: TRBV4-1
D: .
J: TRBJ2-7

CDR3: CASSYTSTNEKLFF
DNA: TGTGCCAGCAGTTACACCTCAACTAATGAAAAACTGTTTTTT
length: 14
size: .
V: TRBV6-5
D: .
J: TRBJ1-4

CDR3: CASSYLWGNQPQHF
DNA: TGTGCCAGCAGTTACCTGTGGGGCAATCAGCCCCAGCATTTT
length: 14
size: once
V: TRBV6-5
D: .
J: TRBJ1-5